Given below is one T cell receptor (beta chain) in context. Its antigen is not known. The record originates from a study of shared clonotypes between healthy human individuals. General study results and limits: Only blood was sampled, and tissue TCR repertoires likely differ from blood ones.

Sequencing was performed with immunoSEQ multiplex PCR; in TCRdb, only in-frame clones are kept and a portion is missing. The sample yields about 490,000 clones, approximately 81% seen once. Free of recent acute infections or vaccinations, the donors were healthy HIV-negative adults. Unsorted samples, those not sorted, used approximately 100 million PBMCs for genomic DNA. V shed 6 bases and J 4 bases; nucleotides not matched to a gene: 9. This CDR3 spans 15 amino acids. Germline lookup yields CDR1 SEHNR and CDR2 FQNEAQ (reference sequence). The clonotype originates from a woman aged 35 to 49 in good health. Some clones in this sample may be carry-over from other donors' samples. Sequencing was carried out using PBMCs. The rearrangement links TRBV7-9 to TRBJ2-1; 7 bases agree with TRBD1. The CDR3 sequence: CASSGVGDSYNEQFF. The CDR3 DNA is TGTGCCAGCAGTGGCGTGGGGGACAGTTACAATGAGCAGTTCTTC.